This is a list of T cell receptor beta chains from one sample in a study of post-analysis software for immune sequencing data. TCRdb reprocessed the PCR reads with MiXCR, giving one entry per CDR3 protein. The sample holds roughly 700,000 distinct CDR3 sequences, roughly 27% seen once. The sample taken for sequencing was blood. All receptors come from a girl aged 5 to 17 with multiple sclerosis. Both conserved end residues are part of each CDR3. Fields, in order: J gene, V gene, clone size, D gene, CDR3 DNA, CDR3 protein. A D gene is named only where the DNA matches it firmly. Size values are once, few and many counts, or a class for expanded clones, and some rows have none.

TRBJ2-7 TRBV6-1 few - TGTGCCAGCGACAGGCCCTACGAGCAGTACTTC CASDRPYEQYF
TRBJ1-2 TRBV10-2 - TRBD1 TGCGCCAGCAGTGGCGGTCAGGGGGAGTTTTGGGGCTACACCTTC CASSGGQGEFWGYTF
TRBJ2-5 TRBV20-1 few - TGCAGTGCTAGGGTCCCGATCCAAGAGACCCAGTACTTC CSARVPIQETQYF
TRBJ2-2 TRBV27 - - TGTGCCAGCCGGACAGTCCTCACCGGGGAGCTGTTTTTT CASRTVLTGELFF
TRBJ2-2 TRBV18 - TRBD2 TGTGCCAGCTCACCGCTTTCCCCGGGACTAGCGATTAACACCGGGGAGCTGTTTTTT CASSPLSPGLAINTGELFF
TRBJ1-6 TRBV11-2 - TRBD1 TGTGCCAGCAGCTTTCGATCAGGACAGGGAAACGTACGACATAATTCACCCCTCCACTTT CASSFRSGQGNVRHNSPLHF
TRBJ2-1 TRBV20-1 - TRBD2 TGCAGTGCCCCATCTAGCGGGAGAGTCTACAATGAGCAGTTCTTC CSAPSSGRVYNEQFF
TRBJ2-3 TRBV2 - - TGTGCCAGCAGTGAAGGCCCCTCGGGCACAGATACGCAGTATTTT CASSEGPSGTDTQYF
TRBJ2-4 TRBV29-1 many - TGCAGCGTTTTCGGACAAACCAAAAACATTCAGTACTTC CSVFGQTKNIQYF
TRBJ2-5 TRBV6-6 once - TGTGCCATCGCGCTGAGGCCAGGGGAGACCCAGTACTTC CAIALRPGETQYF
TRBJ2-7 TRBV6-2/TRBV6-3 few TRBD2 TGTGCCAGCAGGAGGGGAGCGGGAAGTCTTTCCTACGAGCAGTACTTC CASRRGAGSLSYEQYF
TRBJ2-4 TRBV4-1 - - TGCGCCAGCAGCCAAGGATGGGATTCCCTTGGGGACATTCAGTACTTC CASSQGWDSLGDIQYF
TRBJ1-1 TRBV6-2/TRBV6-3 - - TGTGCCACCAGTTGGGGCGCAGAGAACACTGAAGCTTTCTTT CATSWGAENTEAFF
TRBJ1-4 TRBV28 - TRBD1 TGTGCCAGCAGTCACCATGGGACAGGGGAGAGTGAAAAACTGTTTTTT CASSHHGTGESEKLFF
TRBJ2-7 TRBV5-1 few TRBD1 TGCGCCAGCAGCACCACAGGGGCCACTAGCTCCTACGAGCAGTACTTC CASSTTGATSSYEQYF
TRBJ2-1 TRBV7-2 many TRBD2 TGTGCCAGCAGCCCCGGGGCTAGCGGGAGGGTCTACAATGAGCAGTTCTTC CASSPGASGRVYNEQFF
TRBJ2-3 TRBV3-1 - - TGTGCCAGCAGCCGGACGGGTCCCACAGATACGCAGTATTTT CASSRTGPTDTQYF
TRBJ1-1 TRBV12-3/TRBV12-4 - - TGTGCCAGCAGTTGGGCAGGGCCGAACACTGAAGCTTTCTTT CASSWAGPNTEAFF
TRBJ1-2 TRBV7-2 few - TGTGCCAGCAGCATACAGGGTTATGGCTATGGCTACACCTTC CASSIQGYGYGYTF
TRBJ1-2 TRBV13 few - TGTGCCAGCAGCCTAGACAGTGCAGGAGAGGGCTACACCTTC CASSLDSAGEGYTF
TRBJ2-3 TRBV5-1 many - TGCGCCAGCAGAAGGCCCTCCACAGATACGCAGTATTTT CASRRPSTDTQYF
TRBJ2-5 TRBV29-1 many TRBD1 TGCAGCGTAGGGGACAGCCAGACCCAGTACTTC CSVGDSQTQYF
TRBJ2-4 TRBV6-5 few - TGTGCCAGCAGTTACCGGGACTCACTTCTAGCCAAAAACATTCAGTACTTC CASSYRDSLLAKNIQYF
TRBJ2-1 TRBV9 - - TGTGCCAGCAGCGTAGGTCGGACCTCCTACAATGAGCAGTTCTTC CASSVGRTSYNEQFF
TRBJ2-1 TRBV18 few - TGTGCCAGCTCACCGGACACAGGGTCCTCTGAGCAGTTCTTC CASSPDTGSSEQFF
TRBJ2-1 TRBV7-2 few - TGTGCCAGCAGCTTAGATGGGCAGGGTTGGGATGAGCAGTTCTTC CASSLDGQGWDEQFF
TRBJ2-5 TRBV7-2 - - TGTGCCAGCAGCTTAGGGTCGTGGGACCCCGAGACCCAGTACTTC CASSLGSWDPETQYF
TRBJ2-3 TRBV2 - TRBD2 TGTGCCAGCAGCGGGGGACTAGGGGCTAGAGGAGATACGCAGTATTTT CASSGGLGARGDTQYF
TRBJ2-4 TRBV10-3 many - TGTGCCATCAGTGAGTCCTCTCCGGGAGACTGGGCGGCCAAAAACATTCAGTACTTC CAISESSPGDWAAKNIQYF
TRBJ1-2 TRBV20-1 - - TGCAGGGCTAGAAACGGGGCGGGGGGCTACACCTTC CRARNGAGGYTF
TRBJ2-1 TRBV9 few - TGTGCCAGCAGCGTAGCTACTCCACGATCCTCCTACAATGAGCAGTTCTTC CASSVATPRSSYNEQFF
TRBJ2-1 TRBV4-1 many - TGCGCCAGCAGCCAAGTAGCTAGTGGGTCCTACAATGAGCAGTTCTTC CASSQVASGSYNEQFF
TRBJ1-4 TRBV29-1 - TRBD1 TGCAGCGCTAAGGGACAGGGGGCCGCAGCTAGTGAAAAACTGTTTTTT CSAKGQGAAASEKLFF
TRBJ2-3 TRBV6-2/TRBV6-3 few - TGTGCCAGCAGTTACGGGACCTTAGGCGGTACGCAGTATTTT CASSYGTLGGTQYF
TRBJ1-5 TRBV29-1 - - TGCAGCGTTGTCGCCGGGGTCAATCAGCCCCAGCATTTT CSVVAGVNQPQHF
TRBJ2-3 TRBV6-4 - - TGTGCCAGCAGTGATTGGGCCGGAGATACGCAGTATTTT CASSDWAGDTQYF